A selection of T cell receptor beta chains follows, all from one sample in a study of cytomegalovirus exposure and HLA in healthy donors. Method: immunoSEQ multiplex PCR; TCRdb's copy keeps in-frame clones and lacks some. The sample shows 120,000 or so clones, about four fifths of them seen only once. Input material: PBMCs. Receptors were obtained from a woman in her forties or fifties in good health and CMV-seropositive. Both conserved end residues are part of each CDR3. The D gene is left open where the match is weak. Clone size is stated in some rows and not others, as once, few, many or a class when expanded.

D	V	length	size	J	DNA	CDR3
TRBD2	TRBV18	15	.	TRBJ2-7	TGTGCCAGCTCACCCGGACTAGCGGGGGACTACGAGCAGTACTTC	CASSPGLAGDYEQYF
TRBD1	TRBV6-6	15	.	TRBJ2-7	TGTGCCAGCAGGCGGAGGACAGGGGACGGGTACGAGCAGTACTTC	CASRRRTGDGYEQYF
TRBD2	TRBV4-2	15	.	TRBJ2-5	TGTGCCAGCAGACAGACGGGCGGGGGGGCCGAGACCCAGTACTTC	CASRQTGGGAETQYF
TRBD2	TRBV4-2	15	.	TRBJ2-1	TGTGCCAGCAGCCCAGCGGGAGGGGTCTACAATGAGCAGTTCTTC	CASSPAGGVYNEQFF
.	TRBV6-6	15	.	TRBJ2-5	TGTGCCAGCAGTTACTCCGGCTGGGACTCGTGGACCCAGTACTTC	CASSYSGWDSWTQYF
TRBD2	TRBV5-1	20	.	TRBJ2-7	TGCGCCAGCAGCTCCCGGGGTTTATGGTCAGCGGGGGGGGCCCAGGACGAGCAGTACTTC	CASSSRGLWSAGGAQDEQYF
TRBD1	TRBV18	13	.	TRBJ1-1	TGTGCCAGCTCACCCGGACAGGAGGCTGAAGCTTTCTTT	CASSPGQEAEAFF
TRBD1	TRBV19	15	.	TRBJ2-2	TGTGCCACTGGGGACAGGGGCGCAAACACCGGGGAGCTGTTTTTT	CATGDRGANTGELFF
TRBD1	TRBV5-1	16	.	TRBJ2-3	TGCGCCAGCAGCTTGGCCCCACAGGGGGCGCCCGATACGCAGTATTTT	CASSLAPQGAPDTQYF
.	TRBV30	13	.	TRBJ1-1	TGTGCCTGGACGCAAACAACGGGGACTGAAGCTTTCTTT	CAWTQTTGTEAFF
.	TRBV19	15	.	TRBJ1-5	TGTGCCAGTAGTATCAGGGGAGGGGGCAATCAGCCCCAGCATTTT	CASSIRGGGNQPQHF
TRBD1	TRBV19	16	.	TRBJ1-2	TGTGCCAGTAGTCTAGGGACAGGGACCCTCATCTATGGCTACACCTTC	CASSLGTGTLIYGYTF
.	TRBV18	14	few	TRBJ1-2	TGTGCCAGCTCCAATTCTCAGGGGAGCTATGGCTACACCTTC	CASSNSQGSYGYTF
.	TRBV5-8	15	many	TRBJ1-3	TGTGCCAGCAGCGGACATCAGAGCTCTGGAAACACCATATATTTT	CASSGHQSSGNTIYF
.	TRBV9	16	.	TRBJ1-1	TGTGCCAGCAGCGTAGCTCAGGTAGGGGGGGAGACTGAAGCTTTCTTT	CASSVAQVGGETEAFF